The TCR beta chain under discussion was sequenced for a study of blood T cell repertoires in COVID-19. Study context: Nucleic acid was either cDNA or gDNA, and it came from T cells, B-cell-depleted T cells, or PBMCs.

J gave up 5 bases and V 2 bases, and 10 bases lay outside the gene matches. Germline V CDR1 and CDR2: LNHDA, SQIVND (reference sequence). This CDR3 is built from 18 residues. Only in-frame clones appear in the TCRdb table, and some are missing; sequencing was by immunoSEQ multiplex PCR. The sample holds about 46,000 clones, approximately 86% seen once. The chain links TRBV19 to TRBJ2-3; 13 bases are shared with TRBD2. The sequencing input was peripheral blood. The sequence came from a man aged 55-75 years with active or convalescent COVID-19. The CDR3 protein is CASSITLLAGGPVDTQYF. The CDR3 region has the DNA TGTGCCAGTAGTATAACTTTACTAGCGGGGGGGCCGGTAGATACGCAGTATTTT.